The clone carrying this T cell receptor beta chain has only a few counts. Its matching antigen is unknown. Genomic DNA per cell subset filled all wells of several immunoSEQ plates. Measured with immunoSEQ multiplex PCR; TCRdb has only the in-frame clones, and not every one. The profile shows around 1.1 million clones, around three quarters of them singletons. This record comes from a study of shared clonotypes between healthy human individuals. Study findings and constraints: Enrolling few donors narrowed the genetic and exposure-history diversity that was represented. Relative to clonotypes present in all four donors, those not shared had lower generation probabilities.

CDR1 MNHEY and CDR2 SMNVEV come from the germline V gene (reference sequence). This CDR3 comprises 14 residues. The V end was cut by 11 bases, the J end by 7 bases, with 20 bases between. This rearrangement joins TRBV27 to TRBJ2-2; D perhaps matches TRBD1 (6 bases). This receptor was taken from a man aged 18 to 30 in good health. Some clones in this sample may be carry-over from other donors' samples. Sequenced input: memory CD4+ T cells from PBMCs. The subset here: CD45RA-negative fraction. The CDR3, as DNA: TGTGCCTCCTCAGCACAGGGCCGTGGCGGGGAGCTGTTTTTT. This gives the protein CASSAQGRGGELFF.